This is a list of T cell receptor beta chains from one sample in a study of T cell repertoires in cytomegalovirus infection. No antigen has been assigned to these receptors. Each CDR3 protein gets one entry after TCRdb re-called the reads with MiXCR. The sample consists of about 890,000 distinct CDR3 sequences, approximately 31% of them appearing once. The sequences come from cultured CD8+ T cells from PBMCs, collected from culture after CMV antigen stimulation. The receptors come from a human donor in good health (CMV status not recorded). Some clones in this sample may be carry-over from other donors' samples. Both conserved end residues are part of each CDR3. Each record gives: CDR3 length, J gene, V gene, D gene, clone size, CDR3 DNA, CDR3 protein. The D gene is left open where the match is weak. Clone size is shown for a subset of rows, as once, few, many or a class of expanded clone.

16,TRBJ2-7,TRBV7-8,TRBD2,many,TGTGCCAGCAGCTCCACTAGCGGGGGCTTCTCCTACGAGCAGTACTTC,CASSSTSGGFSYEQYF
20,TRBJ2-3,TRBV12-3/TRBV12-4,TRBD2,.,TGTGCCAGCAGTTTAGTTACCCTAGCGGGGGACTCTACGAGCACAGATACGCAGTATTTT,CASSLVTLAGDSTSTDTQYF
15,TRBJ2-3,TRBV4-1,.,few,TGCGCCAGCAGCCAAGGGTGGCAAACCACAGATACGCAGTATTTT,CASSQGWQTTDTQYF
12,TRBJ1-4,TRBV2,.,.,TGTGCCAGCAGGGCCTTTAATGAAAAACTGTTTTTT,CASRAFNEKLFF
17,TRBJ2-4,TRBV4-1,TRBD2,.,TGCGCCAGCAGCCAAGTCACTAGCGGGGGGGCCGCAAACATTCAGTACTTC,CASSQVTSGGAANIQYF
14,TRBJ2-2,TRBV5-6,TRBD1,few,TGTGCCAGCACCAGACAGGGCAACACCGGGGAGCTGTTTTTT,CASTRQGNTGELFF
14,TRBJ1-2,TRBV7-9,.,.,TGTGCCAGCAGCTTACCTGGGGCAGCCTATGGCTACACCTTC,CASSLPGAAYGYTF
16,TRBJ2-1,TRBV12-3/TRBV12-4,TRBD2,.,TGTGCCAGCAGTTTTTGGGTAGCGGGGGGGGACAATGAGCAGTTCTTC,CASSFWVAGGDNEQFF
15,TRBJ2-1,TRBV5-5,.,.,TGTGCCAGCAGCTTGGGCCATGATACCTACAATGAGCAGTTCTTC,CASSLGHDTYNEQFF
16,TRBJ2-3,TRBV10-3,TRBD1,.,TGTGCCATCAGTGACGGACAGGCCATTAGCACAGATACGCAGTATTTT,CAISDGQAISTDTQYF
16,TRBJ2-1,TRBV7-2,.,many,TGTGCCAGCAGCTTAGTTCCCCAGAGCTCCTACAATGAGCAGTTCTTC,CASSLVPQSSYNEQFF
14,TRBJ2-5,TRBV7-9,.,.,TGTGCCAGCAGTTACTCGGGCCTTCAAGAGACCCAGTACTTC,CASSYSGLQETQYF
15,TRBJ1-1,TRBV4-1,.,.,TGCACCAGCAGCCGGAAGGGGACATCGAACACTGAAGCTTTCTTT,CTSSRKGTSNTEAFF
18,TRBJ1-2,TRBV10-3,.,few,TGTGCCATCATGAACCCTCAAATACGGGACCGCGATAACTATGGCTACACCTTC,CAIMNPQIRDRDNYGYTF
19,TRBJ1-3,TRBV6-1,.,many,TGTGCCAGCAGCGGCCGCAGGGGCACATACTCCAAAAGTGGAAACACCATATATTTT,CASSGRRGTYSKSGNTIYF
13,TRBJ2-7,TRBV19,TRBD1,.,TGTGCAACCCGGGACAGGGATTCCTACGAGCAGTACTTC,CATRDRDSYEQYF